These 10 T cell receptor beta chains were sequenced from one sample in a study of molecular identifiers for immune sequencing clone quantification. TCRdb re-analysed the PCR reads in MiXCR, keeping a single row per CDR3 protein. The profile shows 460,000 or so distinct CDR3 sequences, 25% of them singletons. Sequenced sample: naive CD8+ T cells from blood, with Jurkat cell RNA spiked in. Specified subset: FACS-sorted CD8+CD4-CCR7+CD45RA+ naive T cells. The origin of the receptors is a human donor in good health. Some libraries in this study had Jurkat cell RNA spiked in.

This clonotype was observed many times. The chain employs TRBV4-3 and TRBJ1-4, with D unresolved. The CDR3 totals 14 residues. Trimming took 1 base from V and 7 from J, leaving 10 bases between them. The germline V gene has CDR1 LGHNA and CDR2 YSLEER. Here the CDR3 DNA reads TGCGCCAGCAGCCAAGTAATCGGGGTTGAAAAACTGTTTTTT. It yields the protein CASSQVIGVEKLFF.

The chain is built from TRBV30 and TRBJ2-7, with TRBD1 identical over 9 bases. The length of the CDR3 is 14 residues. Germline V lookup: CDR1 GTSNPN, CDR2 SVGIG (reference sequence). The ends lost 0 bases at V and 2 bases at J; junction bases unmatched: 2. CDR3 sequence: CAWSVGDRAYEQYF. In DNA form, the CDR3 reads TGTGCCTGGAGTGTAGGGGACAGGGCCTACGAGCAGTACTTC.

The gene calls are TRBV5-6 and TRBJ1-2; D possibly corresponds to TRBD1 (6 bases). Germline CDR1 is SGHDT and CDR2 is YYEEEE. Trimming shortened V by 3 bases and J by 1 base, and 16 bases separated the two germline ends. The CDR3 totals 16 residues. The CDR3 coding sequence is TGTGCCAGCAGCTCCCAGACAGGACCTTATAACTATGGCTACACCTTC. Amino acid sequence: CASSSQTGPYNYGYTF.

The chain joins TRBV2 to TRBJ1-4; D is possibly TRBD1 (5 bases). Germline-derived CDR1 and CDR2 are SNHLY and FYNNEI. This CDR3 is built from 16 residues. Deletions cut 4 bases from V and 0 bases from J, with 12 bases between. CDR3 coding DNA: TGTGCCAGCAGTGGGACACATATCTCAACTAATGAAAAACTGTTTTTT. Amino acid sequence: CASSGTHISTNEKLFF. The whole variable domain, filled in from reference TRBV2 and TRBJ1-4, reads EPEVTQTPSHQVTQMGQEVILRCVPISNHLYFYWYRQILGQKVEFLVSFYNNEISEKSEIFDDQFSVERPDGSNFTLKIRSTKLEDSAMYFCASSGTHISTNEKLFFGSGTQLSVL.

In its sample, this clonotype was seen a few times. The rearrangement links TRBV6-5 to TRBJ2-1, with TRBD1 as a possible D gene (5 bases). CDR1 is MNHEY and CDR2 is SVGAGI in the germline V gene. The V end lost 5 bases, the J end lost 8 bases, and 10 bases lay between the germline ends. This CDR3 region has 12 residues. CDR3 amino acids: CASSPDSDEQFF. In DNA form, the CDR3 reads TGTGCCAGCAGTCCAGACAGCGATGAGCAGTTCTTC.

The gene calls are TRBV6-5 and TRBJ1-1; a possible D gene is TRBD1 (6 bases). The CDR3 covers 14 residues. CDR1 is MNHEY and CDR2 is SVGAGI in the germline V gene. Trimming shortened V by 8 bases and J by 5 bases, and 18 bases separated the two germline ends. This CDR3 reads CASLRGWGNTEAFF. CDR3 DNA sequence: TGTGCCAGCCTTAGGGGGTGGGGAAATACTGAAGCTTTCTTT.

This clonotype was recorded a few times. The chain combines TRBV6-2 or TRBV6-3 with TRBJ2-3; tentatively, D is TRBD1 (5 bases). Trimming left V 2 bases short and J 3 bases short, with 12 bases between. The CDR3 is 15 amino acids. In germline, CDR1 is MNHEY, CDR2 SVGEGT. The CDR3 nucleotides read TGTGCCAGCAGTTACGCAGGGTGGGAAACAGATACGCAGTATTTT. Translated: CASSYAGWETDTQYF.

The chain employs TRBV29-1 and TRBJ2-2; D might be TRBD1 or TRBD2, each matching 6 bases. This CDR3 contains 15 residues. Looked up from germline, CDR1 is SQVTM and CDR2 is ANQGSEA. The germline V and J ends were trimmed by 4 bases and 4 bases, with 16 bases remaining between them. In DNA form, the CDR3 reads TGCAGCGTTGTGGCTCTAGGGGGGTCCACCGGGGAGCTGTTTTTT. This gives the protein CSVVALGGSTGELFF.

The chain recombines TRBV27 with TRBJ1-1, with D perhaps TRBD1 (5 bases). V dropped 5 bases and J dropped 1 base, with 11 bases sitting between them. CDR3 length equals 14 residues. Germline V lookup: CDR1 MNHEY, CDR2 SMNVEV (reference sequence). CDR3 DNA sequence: TGTGCCAGCAGTCCCGGGGCAACGAACACTGAAGCTTTCTTT. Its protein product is CASSPGATNTEAFF.

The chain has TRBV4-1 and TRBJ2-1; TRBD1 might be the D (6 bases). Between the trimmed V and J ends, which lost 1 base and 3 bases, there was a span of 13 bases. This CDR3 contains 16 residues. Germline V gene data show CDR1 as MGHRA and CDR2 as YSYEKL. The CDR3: CASSQGVDSVYNEQFF. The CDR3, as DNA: TGCGCCAGCAGCCAAGGGGTGGACAGTGTCTACAATGAGCAGTTCTTC.